These 9 T cell receptor beta chains were sequenced from one sample in a study of blood T cell repertoires in COVID-19. The protocol was immunoSEQ multiplex PCR, while the TCRdb copy is restricted to in-frame clones and leaves out a portion. The sample records 50,000 or so clones, 75% to 85% being singletons. The sequenced material came from peripheral blood. Receptors originate from a woman aged 55-75 years with acute or convalescent COVID-19.

This chain joins TRBV15 and TRBJ2-2, with unresolved D. Per the germline V gene, CDR1 is LNHNV and CDR2 is YYDKDF (reference sequence). The CDR3 is made up of 12 amino acids. The V end was cut by 8 bases, the J end by 1 base, with 5 bases between. CDR3 amino acids: CATGRNTGELFF. The CDR3 DNA reads as TGTGCCACCGGGCGGAACACCGGGGAGCTGTTTTTT.

The chain combines TRBV9 with TRBJ1-4; D perhaps matches TRBD1 (6 bases). Germline loops: CDR1 SGDLS, CDR2 YYNGEE. Trimming pared 0 bases from V and 8 bases from J, leaving 11 bases between. The CDR3 is made up of 14 amino acids. CDR3 loop: CASSVGQGWEKLFF. The CDR3 DNA reads as TGTGCCAGCAGCGTAGGCCAGGGGTGGGAAAAACTGTTTTTT.

The count of this clone is one. The chain carries TRBV6-1 and TRBJ2-5, with 7 bases that match TRBD1. The CDR3 is made up of 16 amino acids. Germline CDR1 MNHNS, CDR2 SASEGT. Losses at the gene ends were 1 base for V and 1 base for J; bases not matched to a gene: 6. The CDR3 DNA sequence: TGTGCCAGCAGTGAAGGAAGGGGGCATACCCAAGAGACCCAGTACTTC. It encodes CASSEGRGHTQETQYF.

The rearrangement links TRBV6-5 to TRBJ2-2; TRBD2 agrees at 7 bases. From germline, CDR1 is MNHEY and CDR2 SVGAGI. J gave up 4 bases and V 4 bases, and 3 bases lay outside the gene matches. The CDR3 runs to 14 residues. Here the CDR3 reads CASSSGGITGELFF. The CDR3 coding sequence is TGTGCCAGCAGTTCCGGGGGGATCACCGGGGAGCTGTTTTTT.

This clone was detected only once. The DNA for the CDR3 is TGTGCCAGCAGTTTAGGTGCAGGGCTCTATGGCTACACCTTC. This encodes CASSLGAGLYGYTF. The chain is built from TRBV28 and TRBJ1-2, with D maybe TRBD1 (5 bases). Per germline, CDR1 MDHEN and CDR2 SYDVKM. CDR3 size: 14 residues. V lost 2 bases, J lost 4 bases, and 11 bases lay in between.

The gene calls are TRBV5-1 and TRBJ2-2; a possible D gene is TRBD2 (6 bases). The CDR3 has 14 residues. The germline gives CDR1 SGHRS, CDR2 YFSETQ. Between the trimmed V and J ends, which lost 5 bases and 3 bases, there was a span of 11 bases. The CDR3 loop is CASRPGDDTGELFF. In DNA form, the CDR3 reads TGCGCCAGCAGGCCGGGGGACGACACCGGGGAGCTGTTTTTT. Combining the CDR3 with reference TRBV5-1 and TRBJ2-2 gives the whole variable domain KAGVTQTPRYLIKTRGQQVTLSCSPISGHRSVSWYQQTPGQGLQFLFEYFSETQRNKGNFPGRFSGRQFSNSRSEMNVSTLELGDSALYLCASRPGDDTGELFFGEGSRLTVL.

V gene TRBV19 combines with J gene TRBJ1-2; no clear D. CDR1 and CDR2 from the germline V gene are LNHDA and SQIVND (reference sequence). Trimming left V 6 bases short and J 4 bases short, with 15 bases between. The CDR3 has 14 residues. Written as DNA, the CDR3 is TGTGCCAGTAGACCGACGGGGAATGGCTATGGCTACACCTTC. It is translated as CASRPTGNGYGYTF.

The chain joins TRBV11-2 to TRBJ1-2; possibly TRBD1 for D (5 bases). Trimming shortened V by 7 bases and J by 2 bases, and 11 bases separated the two germline ends. This CDR3 spans 13 amino acids. Germline V gives CDR1 SGHAT, CDR2 FQNNGV. CDR3 amino acids: CASTSSGNYGYTF. The DNA for the CDR3 is TGTGCCAGCACTAGTTCAGGGAACTATGGCTACACCTTC. The complete variable domain, with remaining parts taken from reference TRBV11-2 and TRBJ1-2, reads EAGVAQSPRYKIIEKRQSVAFWCNPISGHATLYWYQQILGQGPKLLIQFQNNGVVDDSQLPKDRFSAERLKGVDSTLKIQPAKLEDSAVYLCASTSSGNYGYTFGSGTRLTVV.

This clone was recorded once. The CDR3 sequence: CASAMWTSGRYEQYF. The CDR3 DNA follows: TGTGCCAGCGCGATGTGGACTAGCGGGAGGTACGAGCAGTACTTC. The V and J genes are TRBV27 and TRBJ2-7, with 14 bases lining up with TRBD2. Germline V CDR1 and CDR2: MNHEY, SMNVEV (reference sequence). Trimming at V came to 8 bases and at J to 4 bases, leaving 7 bases not matched to a gene. The CDR3 length is 15 residues.